A single sample gave rise to the 18 T cell receptor beta chains below, sequenced in a study of CD8 T cells in ankylosing spondylitis. In TCRdb, the 5' RACE reads were re-called with MiXCR into one record per CDR3 protein. The table includes 250,000 or so distinct CDR3 sequences, approximately 11% detected once. Input material: blood, either unsorted or a sorted T cell fraction (not recorded which). These receptors came from a male donor with ankylosing spondylitis or in good health (not recorded which).

This clonotype was counted many times. The chain is built from TRBV27 and TRBJ2-7; D ambiguous. Germline loops: CDR1 MNHEY, CDR2 SMNVEV (reference sequence). Trimming removed 5 bases from V and 3 bases from J, with 2 bases in between. CDR3 length: 10 residues. The CDR3 bases are TGTGCCAGCAGTGACTACGAGCAGTACTTC. Translation gives CASSDYEQYF.

This clonotype was found a few times. The V call is TRBV3-1, the J call TRBJ2-3; D might be TRBD2 (6 bases). The V end was cut by 1 base, the J end by 3 bases, with 14 bases between. The CDR3 is 16 residues long. Germline V lookup: CDR1 LGHDT, CDR2 YNNKEL (reference sequence). CDR3 sequence (DNA): TGTGCCAGCAGCCAAGGAGGGGTGGAGGGGACAGATACGCAGTATTTT. Translating it yields CASSQGGVEGTDTQYF.

This clonotype was observed many times. The V gene is TRBV12-3 or TRBV12-4, the J gene TRBJ2-1; 11 bases line up with TRBD2. This CDR3 is built from 14 residues. V shed 5 bases and J 15 bases; nucleotides not matched to a gene: 12. CDR3 region: CASSPFTSGRIPFF. The CDR3 region has the DNA TGTGCCAGCAGTCCCTTCACTAGCGGGAGAATCCCGTTCTTC.

This clonotype was observed a handful of times. The rearrangement uses TRBV12-3 or TRBV12-4 and TRBJ2-7; maybe TRBD2 (5 bases). The CDR3 extends over 14 amino acids. V was shortened by 6 bases and J by 0 bases, with 12 bases between the two germline ends. CDR3 nucleotides: TGTGCCAGCAGCACTAGGGCGCTCTCCTACGAGCAGTACTTC. It is translated as CASSTRALSYEQYF.

CDR3 sequence (DNA): TGTGCCACCAGCAGAGTTCTCACCGGGGAGCTGTTTTTT. Its protein is CATSRVLTGELFF. This chain links TRBV15 with TRBJ2-2; unclear D gene. CDR1 and CDR2 from the germline V gene are LNHNV and YYDKDF (reference sequence). CDR3 length: 13 amino acids. V was clipped by 1 base and J by 4 bases, with 4 bases between them. The full variable domain, its missing parts supplied by reference TRBV15 and TRBJ2-2, is DAMVIQNPRYQVTQFGKPVTLSCSQTLNHNVMYWYQQKSSQAPKLLFHYYDKDFNNEADTPDNFQSRRPNTSFCFLDIRSPGLGDTAMYLCATSRVLTGELFFGEGSRLTVL.

This clonotype has a count of ten or more. V is TRBV12-3 or TRBV12-4 and J is TRBJ1-6, with no clear D. The germline V and J ends were trimmed by 5 bases and 0 bases, with 11 bases remaining between them. The CDR3 consists of 16 residues. The CDR3 region has the DNA TGTGCCAGCAGTCCTTCGGGTGCCTCCTATAATTCACCCCTCCACTTT. It encodes CASSPSGASYNSPLHF.

V usage is TRBV15 and J usage is TRBJ2-3; 7 positions match TRBD1. The V and J ends lost 3 bases and 6 bases, in that order; junction bases with no gene match: 18. CDR1 and CDR2 (germline): LNHNV, YYDKDF (reference sequence). The length of the CDR3 is 18 residues. CDR3 nucleotides: TGTGCCACCAGCAGTGTCCTTCCCGGGACAGCGATTCCGGATACGCAGTATTTT. Translation: CATSSVLPGTAIPDTQYF.

This clonotype was seen a single time. The chain joins TRBV20-1 to TRBJ1-1, with D possibly being TRBD1 (6 bases). This CDR3 has 15 residues. Germline V gene lookup returns CDR1 DFQATT and CDR2 SNEGSKA (reference sequence). Trimming removed 4 bases at V and 0 bases at J, with 15 bases between. CDR3 protein: CSAKGGAGMNTEAFF. CDR3 DNA sequence: TGCAGTGCTAAGGGGGGGGCAGGAATGAACACTGAAGCTTTCTTT.

The table lists this clonotype with a few counts. This chain connects TRBV7-8 to TRBJ2-7; D gene uncertain. V lost 1 base and J 4 bases, leaving 8 bases between the germline ends. Per the germline V gene, CDR1 is SGHVS and CDR2 is FQNEAQ. This CDR3 comprises 13 residues. CDR3 nucleotides: TGTGCCAGCAGCTTAGGTCAAATGTACGAGCAGTACTTC. Translating gives CASSLGQMYEQYF.

Regarding this clonotype: Given the absence of the conserved phenylalanine or tryptophan at the CDR3 end, a read error is likely. The DNA is left out, because the CDR3 cannot be placed on it with certainty; the CDR3 is given as TCRdb lists it. The chain has TRBV6-4 and TRBJ2-7. Per the germline V gene, CDR1 is MRHNA and CDR2 is SNTAGT. The CDR3 spans 12 amino acids, including both terminal residues. Here the CDR3 reads CASSEQGTKSFI.

Turning to this clonotype: This clone may be a read error of a much larger clone one base away. The chain links TRBV12-3 or TRBV12-4 to TRBJ2-2; 9 bases fit TRBD2. The CDR3 length is 14 residues. The chain's CDR3 is CTSRIAGAIGELFF. CDR3 sequence (DNA): TGTACCAGCAGAATAGCGGGAGCTATCGGGGAGCTGTTTTTT.

This clonotype was seen a few times. The chain joins TRBV20-1 to TRBJ1-1; D is unclear. The V gene lost 0 bases and the J gene lost 1 base, with 12 bases spanning the gap. CDR1 DFQATT and CDR2 SNEGSKA come from the germline V gene (reference sequence). CDR3 length equals 15 residues. As DNA, the CDR3 is TGCAGTGCTAGAGACCCCTCTTTAGGGAACACTGAAGCTTTCTTT. Its translation is CSARDPSLGNTEAFF.

This clonotype has a count of ten or more. This sequence joins TRBV12-3 or TRBV12-4 and TRBJ2-2, with TRBD1 identical over 7 bases. The CDR3 runs 12 residues. J lost 6 bases, V lost 11 bases, and 6 bases had no gene match. In DNA, the CDR3 is TGTGCCGGAAGAACAGGGGCCGGGGAGCTGTTTTTT. This encodes CAGRTGAGELFF.

This clonotype has a count of ten or more. J is TRBJ2-2 and V is TRBV2, with 7 bases fitting TRBD1. V dropped 6 bases and J dropped 0; count of bases not matched to a gene: 4. The CDR3 spans 15 residues. CDR1 is SNHLY, CDR2 FYNNEI, per germline. For the CDR3, the DNA is TGTGCCAGCAGAGTGACAGGGCCGAACACCGGGGAGCTGTTTTTT. Encoded protein: CASRVTGPNTGELFF.

This clonotype was counted only a few times. The V and J genes are TRBV7-3 and TRBJ2-1; maybe TRBD2 (5 bases). The germline V gene has CDR1 SGHTA and CDR2 FQGTGA. Trimming left V 4 bases short and J 8 bases short, with 18 bases between. The CDR3 covers 15 residues. CDR3 coding DNA: TGTGCCAGCAGCTCAACGGGGTGGGGTATCGATGAGCAGTTCTTC. Encoded protein: CASSSTGWGIDEQFF. Combining the CDR3 with reference TRBV7-3 and TRBJ2-1 gives the whole variable domain GAGVSQTPSNKVTEKGKYVELRCDPISGHTALYWYRQSLGQGPEFLIYFQGTGAADDSGLPNDRFFAVRPEGSVSTLKIQRTERGDSAVYLCASSSTGWGIDEQFFGPGTRLTVL.

This clonotype was counted many times. The chain carries TRBV28 and TRBJ2-7, with D perhaps given as TRBD1 or TRBD2 (6 bases each). V was trimmed by 7 bases and J by 6 bases, leaving 16 bases between them. This CDR3 comprises 13 residues. The germline CDR1 and CDR2 sequences are MDHEN and SYDVKM. The CDR3 reads CASTPRSGAEQYF. The CDR3 nucleotides read TGTGCCAGCACCCCAAGGTCGGGGGCCGAGCAGTACTTC.

The gene calls are TRBV7-2 and TRBJ1-2; D remains unclear. The CDR3 consists of 12 residues. Trimming left V 5 bases short and J 5 bases short, with 9 bases between. The V gene's germline CDR1 is SGHTA and CDR2 FQGNSA. The CDR3 spells CASSHLVYGYTF. The DNA of the CDR3 is TGTGCCAGCAGCCACCTTGTGTATGGCTACACCTTC.

This clonotype was seen many times. The chain carries TRBV12-3 or TRBV12-4 and TRBJ1-4, with 9 bases aligning to TRBD1. This CDR3 spans 13 amino acids. The V and J ends lost 10 bases and 3 bases, in that order; junction bases with no gene match: 3. The CDR3 DNA follows: TGTGCCACCGGGGACAGGGCTAATGAAAAACTGTTTTTT. Amino acids: CATGDRANEKLFF.